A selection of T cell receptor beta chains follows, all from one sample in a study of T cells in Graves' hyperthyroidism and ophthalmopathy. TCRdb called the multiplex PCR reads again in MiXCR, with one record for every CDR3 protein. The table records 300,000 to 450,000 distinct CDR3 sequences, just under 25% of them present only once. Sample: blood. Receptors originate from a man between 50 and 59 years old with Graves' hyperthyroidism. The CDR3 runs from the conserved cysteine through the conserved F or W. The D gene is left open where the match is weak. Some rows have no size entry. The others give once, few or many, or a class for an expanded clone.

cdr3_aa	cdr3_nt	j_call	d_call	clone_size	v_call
CVKGGLWWNTEAFF	TGTGTCAAAGGAGGTTTGTGGTGGAACACTGAAGCTTTCTTT	TRBJ1-1	.	few	TRBV11-3
CATSERAPDTQYF	TGTGCCACCAGTGAAAGGGCCCCAGATACGCAGTATTTT	TRBJ2-3	.	.	TRBV24-1
CASRDDRGSPLHF	TGTGCCAGCAGGGATGACAGGGGTTCACCCCTCCACTTT	TRBJ1-6	TRBD1	.	TRBV3-1
CASSSPGLAYETQYF	TGTGCCAGTAGTAGCCCGGGACTAGCTTATGAGACCCAGTACTTC	TRBJ2-5	TRBD2	few	TRBV19
CSAQIRGGGPGETQYF	TGCAGTGCCCAGATCCGGGGGGGAGGGCCGGGGGAGACCCAGTACTTC	TRBJ2-5	TRBD2	.	TRBV20-1
CASSPNKGDTQYF	TGTGCCAGCTCGCCTAATAAGGGAGATACGCAGTATTTT	TRBJ2-3	.	few	TRBV18
CASSYNLRTNSYEQYF	TGTGCCAGCAGTTATAATCTGCGGACTAACTCCTACGAGCAGTACTTC	TRBJ2-7	.	.	TRBV6-2/TRBV6-3
CASSAKGENTEAFF	TGTGCCAGCAGTGCGAAGGGGGAGAACACTGAAGCTTTCTTT	TRBJ1-1	.	many	TRBV2
CSASFVVGSTDTQYF	TGCAGTGCTTCCTTCGTAGTAGGCAGCACAGATACGCAGTATTTT	TRBJ2-3	.	few	TRBV20-1
CSAGQPNSPLHF	TGCAGCGCGGGACAGCCTAATTCACCCCTCCACTTT	TRBJ1-6	TRBD1	.	TRBV29-1
CASSQAPGSDTQYF	TGTGCCAGCAGCCAAGCTCCGGGGTCAGATACGCAGTATTTT	TRBJ2-3	.	.	TRBV4-2
CASSDILGSEQFF	TGCGCCAGCAGCGATATCTTGGGGAGTGAGCAGTTCTTC	TRBJ2-1	.	.	TRBV5-1
CSAQPAQNTEAFF	TGCAGTGCCCAACCAGCCCAGAACACTGAAGCTTTCTTT	TRBJ1-1	.	many	TRBV20-1
CASSLVVGQSLFEQYF	TGCGCCAGCAGCTTGGTGGTTGGACAGTCCCTTTTCGAGCAGTACTTC	TRBJ2-7	.	.	TRBV5-1
CASSIQQGARIYGYTF	TGTGCCAGCAGTATACAACAGGGGGCGAGGATCTATGGCTACACCTTC	TRBJ1-2	TRBD1	.	TRBV6-1
CASSPSRDSYEQYF	TGTGCCAGCAGCCCTTCGCGGGACTCCTACGAGCAGTACTTC	TRBJ2-7	.	many	TRBV2
CASSTGQGAVIGELFF	TGTGCCAGCAGCACGGGACAGGGGGCGGTGATCGGGGAGCTGTTTTTT	TRBJ2-2	TRBD1	once	TRBV13
CSARDAGTGGYEQYF	TGCAGTGCTAGAGATGCCGGGACAGGGGGCTACGAGCAGTACTTC	TRBJ2-7	TRBD1	.	TRBV20-1
CSAPGTSGSKTQYF	TGCAGTGCTCCCGGGACTAGCGGGAGCAAGACCCAGTACTTC	TRBJ2-5	TRBD2	.	TRBV20-1
CASSLRGGGQPQHF	TGTGCCAGCAGCTTGCGGGGAGGGGGGCAGCCCCAGCATTTT	TRBJ1-5	.	.	TRBV5-6
CASSPDRMVEKLFF	TGTGCCAGCAGCCCGGACCGAATGGTGGAAAAACTGTTTTTT	TRBJ1-4	.	.	TRBV11-2
CASSTSGGWGYTF	TGTGCCAGCAGTACATCAGGGGGCTGGGGCTACACCTTC	TRBJ1-2	TRBD1	.	TRBV6-1
CASSPDSGITAYEQYF	TGTGCCAGCAGTCCTGATAGCGGGATAACTGCCTACGAGCAGTACTTC	TRBJ2-7	TRBD2	few	TRBV6-1
CSAARPDTQYF	TGCAGTGCAGCGCGACCAGATACGCAGTATTTT	TRBJ2-3	.	few	TRBV20-1
CASSEATGGVGETQYF	TGTGCCAGCAGTGAAGCGACAGGGGGGGTAGGGGAGACCCAGTACTTC	TRBJ2-5	TRBD1	few	TRBV2
CASSLRSTNTGELFF	TGTGCCAGCAGTTTAAGGTCCACGAACACCGGGGAGCTGTTTTTT	TRBJ2-2	.	few	TRBV12-3/TRBV12-4
CAIREGLAGVYEQYF	TGTGCCATCAGAGAGGGACTAGCGGGAGTCTACGAGCAGTACTTC	TRBJ2-7	TRBD2	.	TRBV10-3
CASSLSSRSSYEQYF	TGTGCCAGCTCACTAAGCAGTCGCTCGTCCTACGAGCAGTACTTC	TRBJ2-7	.	many	TRBV18
CASSLKGQGGHYGYTF	TGTGCCAGCAGCCTCAAGGGGCAGGGGGGACACTATGGCTACACCTTC	TRBJ1-2	TRBD1	.	TRBV12-3/TRBV12-4
CSVQVPAAQSTDTQYF	TGCAGTGTTCAAGTCCCGGCAGCGCAGAGCACAGATACGCAGTATTTT	TRBJ2-3	.	.	TRBV20-1
CASSRSGLTYEQYF	TGTGCCAGCAGCCGGAGCGGGTTAACCTACGAGCAGTACTTC	TRBJ2-7	.	.	TRBV3-1
CASSLVSGRADTQYF	TGTGCCAGCAGCTTAGTTAGCGGCAGGGCAGATACGCAGTATTTT	TRBJ2-3	.	many	TRBV11-2
CASMGLAGNTRELFF	TGTGCCAGCATGGGACTAGCGGGGAACACCCGGGAGCTGTTTTTT	TRBJ2-2	TRBD2	.	TRBV28
CASGTGFLYEQYF	TGTGCCAGCGGGACAGGGTTTTTGTACGAGCAGTACTTC	TRBJ2-7	TRBD1	many	TRBV28
CSAHIQGGYGYTF	TGCAGTGCTCATATACAGGGCGGCTATGGCTACACCTTC	TRBJ1-2	.	many	TRBV20-1
CATSSSGRRNEQFF	TGTGCCACCAGCAGTAGCGGGAGGAGAAATGAGCAGTTCTTC	TRBJ2-1	TRBD2	.	TRBV15
CASSPGQKYTEAFF	TGTGCCAGCAGCCCAGGACAGAAGTACACTGAAGCTTTCTTT	TRBJ1-1	.	few	TRBV7-9
CASSSVSGTGDTQYF	TGTGCCAGCAGCTCCGTTAGCGGGACCGGCGATACGCAGTATTTT	TRBJ2-3	TRBD2	many	TRBV11-2
CASSERPGGTGELFF	TGCGCCAGCAGTGAGCGGCCAGGGGGCACCGGGGAGCTGTTTTTT	TRBJ2-2	TRBD1	few	TRBV10-2
CASSSTGTMVPYEQYF	TGTGCCAGCAGTTCCACCGGGACAATGGTCCCCTACGAGCAGTACTTC	TRBJ2-7	.	few	TRBV7-9
CASQLAGGLSGEQYF	TGTGCCAGCCAACTTGCGGGAGGGCTTTCCGGTGAGCAGTACTTC	TRBJ2-7	TRBD2	few	TRBV12-3/TRBV12-4